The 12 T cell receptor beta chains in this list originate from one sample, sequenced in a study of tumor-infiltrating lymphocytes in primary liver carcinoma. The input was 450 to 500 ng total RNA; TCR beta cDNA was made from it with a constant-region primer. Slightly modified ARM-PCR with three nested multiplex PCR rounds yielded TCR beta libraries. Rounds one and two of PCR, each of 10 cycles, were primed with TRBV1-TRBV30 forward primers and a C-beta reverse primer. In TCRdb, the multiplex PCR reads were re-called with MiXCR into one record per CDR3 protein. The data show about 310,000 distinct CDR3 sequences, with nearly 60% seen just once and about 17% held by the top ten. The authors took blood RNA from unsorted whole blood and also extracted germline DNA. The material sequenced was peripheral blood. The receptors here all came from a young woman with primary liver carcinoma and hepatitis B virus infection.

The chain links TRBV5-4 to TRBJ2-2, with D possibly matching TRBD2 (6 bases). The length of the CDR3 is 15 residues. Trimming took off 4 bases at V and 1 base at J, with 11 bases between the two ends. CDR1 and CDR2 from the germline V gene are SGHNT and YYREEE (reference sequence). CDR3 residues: CASSLATLNTGELFF. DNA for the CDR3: TGTGCCAGCAGCCTAGCGACTCTGAACACCGGGGAGCTGTTTTTT.

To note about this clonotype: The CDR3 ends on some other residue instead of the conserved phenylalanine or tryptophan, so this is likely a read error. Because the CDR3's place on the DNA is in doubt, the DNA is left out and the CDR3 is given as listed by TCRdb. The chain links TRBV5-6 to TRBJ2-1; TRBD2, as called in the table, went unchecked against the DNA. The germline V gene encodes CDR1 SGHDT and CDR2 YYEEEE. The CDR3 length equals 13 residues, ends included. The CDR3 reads CASSSLLGDEQFC.

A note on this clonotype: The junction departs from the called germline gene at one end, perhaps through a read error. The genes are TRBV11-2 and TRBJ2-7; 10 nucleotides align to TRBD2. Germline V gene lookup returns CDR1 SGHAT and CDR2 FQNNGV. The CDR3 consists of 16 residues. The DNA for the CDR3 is TGTGCCAGTAGCTTTGGGGTTAGCGGGAGGTTCTACGAGCAGTACTTC. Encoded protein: CASSFGVSGRFYEQYF.

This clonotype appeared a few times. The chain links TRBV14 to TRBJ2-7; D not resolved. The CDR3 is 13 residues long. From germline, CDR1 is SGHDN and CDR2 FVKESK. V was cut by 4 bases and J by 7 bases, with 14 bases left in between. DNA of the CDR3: TGTGCCAGCAGCCCCCGACACCCCTGGGAGCAGTACTTC. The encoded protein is CASSPRHPWEQYF.

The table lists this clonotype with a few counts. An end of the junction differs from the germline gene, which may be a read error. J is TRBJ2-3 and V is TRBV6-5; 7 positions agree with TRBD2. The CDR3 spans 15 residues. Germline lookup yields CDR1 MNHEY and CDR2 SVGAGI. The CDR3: CTSSYSFAGADTQYF. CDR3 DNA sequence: TGTACCAGCAGTTACTCGTTTGCGGGAGCTGATACGCAGTATTTT.

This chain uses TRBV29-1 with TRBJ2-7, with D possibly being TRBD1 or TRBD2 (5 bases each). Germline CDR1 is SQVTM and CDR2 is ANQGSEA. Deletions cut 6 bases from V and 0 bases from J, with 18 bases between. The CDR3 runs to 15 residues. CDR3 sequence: CSVAPGTASSYEQYF. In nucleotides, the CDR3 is TGCAGCGTAGCCCCCGGGACGGCGAGCTCCTACGAGCAGTACTTC.

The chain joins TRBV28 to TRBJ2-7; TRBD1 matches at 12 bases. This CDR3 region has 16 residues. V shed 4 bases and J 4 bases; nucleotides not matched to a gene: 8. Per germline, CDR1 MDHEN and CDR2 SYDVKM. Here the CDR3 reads CASSSKGQGAHYEQYF. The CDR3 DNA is TGTGCCAGCAGTTCAAAGGGACAGGGGGCGCATTACGAGCAGTACTTC.

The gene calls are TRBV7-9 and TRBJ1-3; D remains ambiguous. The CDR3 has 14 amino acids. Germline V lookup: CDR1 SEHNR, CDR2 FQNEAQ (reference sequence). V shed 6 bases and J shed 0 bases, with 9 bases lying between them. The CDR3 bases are TGTGCCAGCAGGCGGACCAGCTCTGGAAACACCATATATTTT. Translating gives CASRRTSSGNTIYF.

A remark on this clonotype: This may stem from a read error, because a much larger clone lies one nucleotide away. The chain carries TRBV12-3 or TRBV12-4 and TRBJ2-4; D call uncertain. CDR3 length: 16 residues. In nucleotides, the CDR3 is TGTGCCGGCAGTTTACACAGCTTACTAGCCAAAAACATTCAGTACTTC. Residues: CAGSLHSLLAKNIQYF.

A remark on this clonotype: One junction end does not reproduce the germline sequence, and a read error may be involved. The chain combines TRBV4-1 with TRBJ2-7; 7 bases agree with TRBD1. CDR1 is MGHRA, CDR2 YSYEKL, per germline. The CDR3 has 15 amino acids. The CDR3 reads CASNQGPRGRNEQYF. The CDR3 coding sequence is TGCGCCAGCAACCAAGGGCCTAGGGGGCGCAACGAACAGTACTTC.

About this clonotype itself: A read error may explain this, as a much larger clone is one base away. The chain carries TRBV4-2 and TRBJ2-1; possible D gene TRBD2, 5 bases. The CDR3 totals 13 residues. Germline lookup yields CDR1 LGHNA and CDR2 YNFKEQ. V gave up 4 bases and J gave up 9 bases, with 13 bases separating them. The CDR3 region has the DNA TGTGCCAGCAGCCGGGTTGGACTTTTTGAGCAGTTCTTC. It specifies CASSRVGLFEQFF.

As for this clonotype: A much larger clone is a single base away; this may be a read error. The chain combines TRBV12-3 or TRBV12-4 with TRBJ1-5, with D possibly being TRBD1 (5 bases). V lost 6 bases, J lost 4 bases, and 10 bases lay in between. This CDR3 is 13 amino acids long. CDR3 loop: CASRTDINQPQHF. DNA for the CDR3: TGTGCCAGCAGAACGGACATAAATCAGCCCCAGCATTTT.